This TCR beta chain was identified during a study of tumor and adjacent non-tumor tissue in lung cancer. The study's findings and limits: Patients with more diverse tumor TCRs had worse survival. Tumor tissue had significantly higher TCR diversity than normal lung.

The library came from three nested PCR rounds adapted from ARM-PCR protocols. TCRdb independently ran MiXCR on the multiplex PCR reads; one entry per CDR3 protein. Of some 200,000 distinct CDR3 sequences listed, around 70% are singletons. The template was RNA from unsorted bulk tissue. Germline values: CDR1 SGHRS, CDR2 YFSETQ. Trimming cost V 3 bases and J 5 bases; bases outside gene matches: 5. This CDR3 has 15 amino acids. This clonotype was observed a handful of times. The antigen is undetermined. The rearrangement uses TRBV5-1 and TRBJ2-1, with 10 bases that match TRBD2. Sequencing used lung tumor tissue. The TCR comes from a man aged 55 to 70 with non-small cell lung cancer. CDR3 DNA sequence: TGCGCCAGCAGCTCCCTCGGACTAGCGGACAATGAGCAGTTCTTC. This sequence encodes CASSSLGLADNEQFF.